Below, 5 T cell receptor beta chains from the same sample are listed, as sequenced in a study of OX40 agonist ivuxolimab in advanced cancers. Clones were sequenced by immunoSEQ multiplex PCR, and TCRdb holds only the in-frame ones, with some missing. There are 20,000 to 30,000 clones in the sample; 79% occur only once, and more than 20% lies in the top ten. Sequenced here: CD4+ or CD8+ T cells sorted from blood, sampled in a trial of the OX40 agonist ivuxolimab. The origin of the receptors is an adult with an advanced solid tumor such as melanoma, head and neck, liver or kidney cancer.

A note on this clone: One end of the junction fails to match germline, which may point to a read error. The V gene is TRBV7-9, the J gene TRBJ2-4; a weak D match, TRBD1 (7 bases). The germline gives CDR1 SEHNR, CDR2 FQNEAQ (reference sequence). The CDR3 extends over 13 amino acids. The CDR3 loop is CASNPSTGEARVF. The DNA for the CDR3 is TGTGCCAGCAACCCTTCTACAGGGGAGGCCCGGGTCTTC.

The chain links TRBV7-9 to TRBJ2-7; D is perhaps TRBD1 or TRBD2 (5 bases each). Germline-derived CDR1 and CDR2 are SEHNR and FQNEAQ (reference sequence). The V and J ends lost 5 bases and 7 bases respectively, with 18 bases between them. There are 14 residues in the CDR3. The chain's CDR3 is CASSLGHPPGEQYF. Here the CDR3 DNA reads TGTGCCAGCAGCCTCGGACACCCACCGGGGGAGCAGTACTTC.

The V and J genes are TRBV10-3 and TRBJ2-2; maybe TRBD1 (6 bases). This CDR3 is built from 15 residues. Germline V CDR1 and CDR2: ENHRY, SYGVKD. With 2 bases removed from V and 4 bases from J, the gap between germline ends came to 11 bases. In DNA form, the CDR3 reads TGTGCCATCAGTGAGGGGGGCGCGGTCACCGGGGAGCTGTTTTTT. Its translation is CAISEGGAVTGELFF.

V gene TRBV5-1 combines with J gene TRBJ1-1, with D hard to call. Germline-derived CDR1 and CDR2 are SGHRS and YFSETQ. V was trimmed by 0 bases and J by 6 bases, leaving 15 bases between them. The CDR3 contains 15 residues. In DNA form, the CDR3 reads TGCGCCAGCAGCTTGGTAACGGGGAATTTTCCTGAAGCTTTCTTT. It codes for CASSLVTGNFPEAFF. The full variable domain, with the rest looked up from reference TRBV5-1 and TRBJ1-1, is KAGVTQTPRYLIKTRGQQVTLSCSPISGHRSVSWYQQTPGQGLQFLFEYFSETQRNKGNFPGRFSGRQFSNSRSEMNVSTLELGDSALYLCASSLVTGNFPEAFFGQGTRLTVV.

The chain is built from TRBV7-2 and TRBJ2-1; TRBD2 matches 7 bases. V was clipped by 5 bases and J by 6 bases; unmatched bases: 4. Germline lookup yields CDR1 SGHTA and CDR2 FQGNSA. This CDR3 is built from 13 residues. The CDR3 spells CASSMWTSNEQFF. The CDR3 DNA follows: TGTGCCAGCAGCATGTGGACTAGCAATGAGCAGTTCTTC.